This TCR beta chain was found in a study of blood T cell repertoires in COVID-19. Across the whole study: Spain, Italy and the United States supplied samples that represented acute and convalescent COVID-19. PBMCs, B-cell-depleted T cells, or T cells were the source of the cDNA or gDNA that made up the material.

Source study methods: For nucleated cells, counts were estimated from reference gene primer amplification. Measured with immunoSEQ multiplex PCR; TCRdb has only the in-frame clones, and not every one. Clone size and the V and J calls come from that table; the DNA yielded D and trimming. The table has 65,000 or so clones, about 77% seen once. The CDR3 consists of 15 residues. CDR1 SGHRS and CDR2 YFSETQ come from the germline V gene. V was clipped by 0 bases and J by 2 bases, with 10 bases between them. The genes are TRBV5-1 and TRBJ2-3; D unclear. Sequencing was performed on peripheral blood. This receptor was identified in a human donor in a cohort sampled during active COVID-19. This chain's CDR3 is CASSLASPFTDTQYF. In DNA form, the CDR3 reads TGCGCCAGCAGCTTGGCCTCTCCTTTCACAGATACGCAGTATTTT. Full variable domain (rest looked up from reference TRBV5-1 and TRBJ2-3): KAGVTQTPRYLIKTRGQQVTLSCSPISGHRSVSWYQQTPGQGLQFLFEYFSETQRNKGNFPGRFSGRQFSNSRSEMNVSTLELGDSALYLCASSLASPFTDTQYFGPGTRLTVL.